This paragraph covers one TCR beta chain sequence. This entry is derived from a study of blood T cell repertoires in COVID-19. Trimming took off 6 bases at V and 4 bases at J, with 6 bases between the two ends. Per germline, CDR1 DFQATT and CDR2 SNEGSKA (reference sequence). The CDR3 loop spans 10 amino acids. Per the original methods: Amplification from reference gene primers served as the basis for estimated nucleated cell counts. Here immunoSEQ multiplex PCR was the method, and the copy in TCRdb shows in-frame clones only, minus some. V and J calls and clone size are given by that table; D and trimming were obtained from the DNA. The sample holds 490,000 or so clones, 80% to 90% seen once. The participants were between roughly 18 and 90 years old and came from about two dozen US areas.

Sequencing input: PBMCs or T cells enriched from blood (not recorded which). This chain uses TRBV20-1 with TRBJ1-2; no clear D gene. The clonotype originates from a woman aged 55-70 years who had recovered from COVID-19. CDR3 residues: CSAPSYGYTF. CDR3 nucleotides: TGCAGTGCCCCGAGCTATGGCTACACCTTC.